One T cell receptor beta chain is described in this entry. The CDR3 runs 12 residues. Germline V gene lookup returns CDR1 SGHDT and CDR2 YYEEEE. Trimming pared 2 bases from V and 6 bases from J, leaving 8 bases between. Produced via immunoSEQ multiplex PCR; TCRdb's table is partial and in-frame only. The sample shows about 250,000 clones, approximately 90% of them seen only once. The sample belongs to a study of blood T cell repertoires in COVID-19. The sequence was obtained from a man younger than 35 who had recovered from COVID-19. V and J are TRBV5-6 and TRBJ1-1; D is unresolved. The sample comprised PBMCs or T cells enriched from blood (not recorded which). CDR3 loop: CASSFIGAEAFF. Here the CDR3 DNA reads TGTGCCAGCAGCTTTATCGGGGCTGAAGCTTTCTTT.